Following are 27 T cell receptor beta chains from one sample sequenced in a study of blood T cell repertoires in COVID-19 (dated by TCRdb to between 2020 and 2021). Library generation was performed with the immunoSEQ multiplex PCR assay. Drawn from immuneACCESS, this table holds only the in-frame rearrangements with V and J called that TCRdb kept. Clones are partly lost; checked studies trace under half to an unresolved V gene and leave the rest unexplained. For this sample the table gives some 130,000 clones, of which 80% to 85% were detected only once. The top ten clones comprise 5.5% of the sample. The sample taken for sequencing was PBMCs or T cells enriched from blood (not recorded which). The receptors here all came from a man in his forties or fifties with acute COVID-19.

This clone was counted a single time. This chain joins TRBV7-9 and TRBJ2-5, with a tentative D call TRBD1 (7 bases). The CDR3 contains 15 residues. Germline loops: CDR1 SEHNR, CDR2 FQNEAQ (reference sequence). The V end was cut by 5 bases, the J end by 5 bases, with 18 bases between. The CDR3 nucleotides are TGTGCCAGCAGCGGGGGGTCGACAGGGAGGGAGACCCAGTACTTC. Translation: CASSGGSTGRETQYF.

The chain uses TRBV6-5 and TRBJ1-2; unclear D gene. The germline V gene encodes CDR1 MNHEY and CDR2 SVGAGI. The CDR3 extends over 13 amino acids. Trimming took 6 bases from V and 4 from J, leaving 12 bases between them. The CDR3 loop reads CASSQTGSYGYTF. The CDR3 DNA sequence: TGTGCCAGCAGCCAAACGGGAAGCTATGGCTACACCTTC.

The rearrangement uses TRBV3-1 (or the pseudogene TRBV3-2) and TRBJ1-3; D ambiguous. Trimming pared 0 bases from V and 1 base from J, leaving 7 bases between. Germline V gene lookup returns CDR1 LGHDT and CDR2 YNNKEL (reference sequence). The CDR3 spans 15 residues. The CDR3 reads CASSQERTSGNTIYF. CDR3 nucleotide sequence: TGTGCCAGCAGCCAAGAGCGAACTTCTGGAAACACCATATATTTT.

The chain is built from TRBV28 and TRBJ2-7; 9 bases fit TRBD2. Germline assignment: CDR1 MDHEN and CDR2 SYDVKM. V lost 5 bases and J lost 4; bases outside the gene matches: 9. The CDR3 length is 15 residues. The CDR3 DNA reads TGTGCCAGCAGTCCTTGGACTAGCGAGATTTACGAGCAGTACTTC. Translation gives CASSPWTSEIYEQYF.

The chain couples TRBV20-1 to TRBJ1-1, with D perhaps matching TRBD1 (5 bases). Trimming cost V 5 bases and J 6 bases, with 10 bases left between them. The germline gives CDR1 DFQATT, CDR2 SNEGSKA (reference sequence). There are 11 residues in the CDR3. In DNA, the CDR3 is TGCAGTGCTCCAGGGTACGCTGAAGCTTTCTTT. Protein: CSAPGYAEAFF.

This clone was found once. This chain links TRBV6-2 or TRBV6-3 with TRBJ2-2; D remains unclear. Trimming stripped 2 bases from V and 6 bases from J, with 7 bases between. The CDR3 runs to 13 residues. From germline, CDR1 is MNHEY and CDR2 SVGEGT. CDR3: CASSYSLSGELFF. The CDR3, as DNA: TGTGCCAGCAGTTACAGCCTATCCGGGGAGCTGTTTTTT.

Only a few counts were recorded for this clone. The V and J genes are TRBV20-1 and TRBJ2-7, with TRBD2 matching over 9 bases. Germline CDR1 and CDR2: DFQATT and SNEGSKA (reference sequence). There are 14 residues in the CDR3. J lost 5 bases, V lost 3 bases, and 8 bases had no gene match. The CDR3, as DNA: TGCAGTGCTAGTAGGCTGGGACTAGCAGACGAGCAGTACTTC. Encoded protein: CSASRLGLADEQYF.

The CDR3 here is CASSDPLGLAGSTDTQYF. In DNA, the CDR3 is TGTGCCAGCAGCGACCCACTCGGACTAGCGGGGAGCACAGATACGCAGTATTTT. This chain uses TRBV9 with TRBJ2-3; 12 bases agree with TRBD2. Germline V gene lookup returns CDR1 SGDLS and CDR2 YYNGEE. V lost 3 bases, J lost 0 bases, and 8 bases stayed unmatched. This CDR3 region has 18 residues.

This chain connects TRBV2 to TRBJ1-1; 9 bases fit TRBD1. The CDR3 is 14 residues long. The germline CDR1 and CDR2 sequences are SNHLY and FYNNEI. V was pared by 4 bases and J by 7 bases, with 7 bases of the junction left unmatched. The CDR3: CASSVNRGLDEAFF. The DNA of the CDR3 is TGTGCCAGCAGTGTGAACAGGGGGCTTGATGAAGCTTTCTTT.

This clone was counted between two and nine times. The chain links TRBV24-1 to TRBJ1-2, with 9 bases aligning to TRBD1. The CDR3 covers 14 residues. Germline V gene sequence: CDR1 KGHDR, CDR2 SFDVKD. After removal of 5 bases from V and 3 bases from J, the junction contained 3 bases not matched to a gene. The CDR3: CATSAQGADYGYTF. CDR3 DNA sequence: TGTGCCACCAGTGCACAGGGGGCAGACTATGGCTACACCTTC.

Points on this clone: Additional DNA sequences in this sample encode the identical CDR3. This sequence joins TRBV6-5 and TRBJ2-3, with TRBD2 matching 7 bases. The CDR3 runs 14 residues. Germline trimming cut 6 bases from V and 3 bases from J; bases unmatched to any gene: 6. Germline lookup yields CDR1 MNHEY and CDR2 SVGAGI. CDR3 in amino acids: CASRAGLGTDTQYF. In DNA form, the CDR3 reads TGTGCCAGCAGAGCGGGATTGGGGACAGATACGCAGTATTTT.

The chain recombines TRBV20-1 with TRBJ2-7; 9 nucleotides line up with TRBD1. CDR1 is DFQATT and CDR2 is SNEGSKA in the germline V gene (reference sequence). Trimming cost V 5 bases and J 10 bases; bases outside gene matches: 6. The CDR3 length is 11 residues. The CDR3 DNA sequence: TGCAGTGCTTATCGGGACAGGGTTCAGTACTTC. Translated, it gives CSAYRDRVQYF.

DNA of the CDR3: TGTGCCAGCAGCCTCTTGGGGGGATCCTACAATGAGCAGTTCTTC. This codes for CASSLLGGSYNEQFF. The chain recombines TRBV7-2 with TRBJ2-1, with TRBD2 as a possible D gene (6 bases). Trimming pared 5 bases from V and 1 base from J, leaving 12 bases between. The CDR3 sequence is 15 residues long. Per germline, CDR1 SGHTA and CDR2 FQGNSA.

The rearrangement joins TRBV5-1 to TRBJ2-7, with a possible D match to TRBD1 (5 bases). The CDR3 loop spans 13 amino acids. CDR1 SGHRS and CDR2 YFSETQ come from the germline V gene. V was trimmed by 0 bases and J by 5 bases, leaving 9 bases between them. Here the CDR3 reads CASSLAGRDEQYF. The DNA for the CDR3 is TGCGCCAGCAGCTTGGCCGGCAGGGACGAGCAGTACTTC.

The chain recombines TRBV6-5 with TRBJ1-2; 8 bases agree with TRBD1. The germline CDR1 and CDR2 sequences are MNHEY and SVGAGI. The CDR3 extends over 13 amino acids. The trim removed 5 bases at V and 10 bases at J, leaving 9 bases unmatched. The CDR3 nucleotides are TGTGCCAGCAGTCCCGGGACAGGTAGTCCCTACACCTTC. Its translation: CASSPGTGSPYTF.

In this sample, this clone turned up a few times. The CDR3 region has the DNA TGTGCCAGTACCCTAACAGGGAACTCCTATAATGAAAAACTGTTTTTT. Translated, it gives CASTLTGNSYNEKLFF. The rearrangement links TRBV19 to TRBJ1-4; TRBD1 might be the D (6 bases). Germline-derived CDR1 and CDR2 are LNHDA and SQIVND (reference sequence). This CDR3 contains 16 residues. The ends were cut back, 7 bases at V and 4 bases at J, with 19 bases in the middle. Using reference TRBV19 and TRBJ1-4 for the parts outside the CDR3, the full variable domain is DGGITQSPKYLFRKEGQNVTLSCEQNLNHDAMYWYRQDPGQGLRLIYYSQIVNDFQKGDIAEGYSVSREKKESFPLTVTSAQKNPTAFYLCASTLTGNSYNEKLFFGSGTQLSVL.

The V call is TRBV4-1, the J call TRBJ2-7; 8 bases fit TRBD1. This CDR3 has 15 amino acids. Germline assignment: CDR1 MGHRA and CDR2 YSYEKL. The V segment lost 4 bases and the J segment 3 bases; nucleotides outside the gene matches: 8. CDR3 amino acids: CASSPGQAMYYEQYF. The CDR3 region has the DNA TGCGCCAGCAGCCCGGGACAGGCAATGTACTACGAGCAGTACTTC.

CDR3 sequence reads: CASSQGARVMVGGELFF. The CDR3 nucleotides read TGTGCCAGCAGCCAAGGGGCCCGTGTGATGGTAGGCGGGGAGCTGTTTTTT. The gene calls are TRBV3-1 (or the pseudogene TRBV3-2) and TRBJ2-2; D is undetermined. CDR1 LGHDT and CDR2 YNNKEL come from the germline V gene (reference sequence). The CDR3 is made up of 17 amino acids. V shed 1 base and J shed 7 bases, with 19 bases lying between them.

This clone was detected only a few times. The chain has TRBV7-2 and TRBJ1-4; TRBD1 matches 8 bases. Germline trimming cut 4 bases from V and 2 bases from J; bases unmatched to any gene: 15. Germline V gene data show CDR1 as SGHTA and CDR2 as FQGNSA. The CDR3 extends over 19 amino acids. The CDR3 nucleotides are TGTGCCAGCAGCTCAGTGTCGGGCAGGGGGCGATCGACTAATGAAAAACTGTTTTTT. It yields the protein CASSSVSGRGRSTNEKLFF.

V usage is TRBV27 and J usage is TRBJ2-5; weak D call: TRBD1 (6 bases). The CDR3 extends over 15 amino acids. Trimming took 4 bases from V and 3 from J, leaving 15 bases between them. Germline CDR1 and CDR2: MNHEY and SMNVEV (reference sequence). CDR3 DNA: TGTGCCAGCAGTTCAACCCTAAGACAGGAAGAGACCCAGTACTTC. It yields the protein CASSSTLRQEETQYF.

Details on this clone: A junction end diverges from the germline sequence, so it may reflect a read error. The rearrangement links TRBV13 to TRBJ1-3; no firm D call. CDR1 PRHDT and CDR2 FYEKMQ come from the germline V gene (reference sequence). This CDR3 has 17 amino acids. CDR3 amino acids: CASSLGRTESGGNTIYF. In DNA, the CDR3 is TGTGCCAGCAGCCTAGGACGGACTGAGTCGGGCGGAAACACCATATATTTT.

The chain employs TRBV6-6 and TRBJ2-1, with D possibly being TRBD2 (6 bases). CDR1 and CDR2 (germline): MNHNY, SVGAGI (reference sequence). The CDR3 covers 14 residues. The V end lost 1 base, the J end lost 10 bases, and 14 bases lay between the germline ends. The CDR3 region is CASSYWGEEHEQFF. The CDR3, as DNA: TGTGCCAGCAGTTACTGGGGGGAGGAGCACGAGCAGTTCTTC.

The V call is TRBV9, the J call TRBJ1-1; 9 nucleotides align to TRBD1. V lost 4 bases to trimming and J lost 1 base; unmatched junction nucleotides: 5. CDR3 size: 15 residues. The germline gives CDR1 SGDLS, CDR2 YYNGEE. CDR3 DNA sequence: TGTGCCAGCAGCACACCGGGACAGGGGAACACTGAAGCTTTCTTT. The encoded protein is CASSTPGQGNTEAFF.

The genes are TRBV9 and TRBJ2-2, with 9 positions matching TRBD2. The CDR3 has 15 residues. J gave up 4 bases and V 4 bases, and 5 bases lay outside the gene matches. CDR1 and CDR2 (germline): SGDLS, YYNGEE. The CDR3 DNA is TGTGCCAGCAGCTTGGGGACTAGCACCACCGGGGAGCTGTTTTTT. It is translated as CASSLGTSTTGELFF.

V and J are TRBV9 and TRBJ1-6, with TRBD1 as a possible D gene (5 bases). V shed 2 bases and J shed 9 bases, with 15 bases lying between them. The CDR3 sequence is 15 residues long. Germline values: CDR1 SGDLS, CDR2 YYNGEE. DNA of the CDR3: TGTGCCAGCAGCGTCCAAGGGTCCCAGGGTTCACCCCTCCACTTT. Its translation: CASSVQGSQGSPLHF.

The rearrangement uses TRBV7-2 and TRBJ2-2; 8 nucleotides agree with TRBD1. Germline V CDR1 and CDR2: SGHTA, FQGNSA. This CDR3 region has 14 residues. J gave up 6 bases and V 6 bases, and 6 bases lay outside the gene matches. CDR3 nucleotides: TGTGCCAGCAGTTTGGACAGGGTTGCCGGGGAGCTGTTTTTT. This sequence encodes CASSLDRVAGELFF.

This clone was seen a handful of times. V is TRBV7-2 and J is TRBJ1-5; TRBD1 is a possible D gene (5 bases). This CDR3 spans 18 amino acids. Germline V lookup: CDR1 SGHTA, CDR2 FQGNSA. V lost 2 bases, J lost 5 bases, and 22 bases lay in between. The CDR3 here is CASSLFGQGGVDDQPQHF. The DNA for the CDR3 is TGTGCCAGCAGCTTATTCGGACAAGGAGGGGTAGATGATCAGCCCCAGCATTTT.